A selection of T cell receptor beta chains follows, all from one sample in a study of OX40 agonist ivuxolimab in advanced cancers. The repertoire was sequenced with immunoSEQ multiplex PCR; TCRdb's copy has only in-frame clones and lacks some. The sample holds about 72,000 clones, around 87% seen once. This specimen was CD4+ or CD8+ T cells sorted from blood, taken in a trial of the OX40 agonist ivuxolimab. These TCRs come from an adult with an advanced solid tumor such as melanoma, head and neck, liver or kidney cancer. Both conserved end residues are part of each CDR3. The order of the fields is D gene, J gene, V gene, clone size, CDR3 protein, CDR3 DNA. D genes are given only for firm matches. Expanded clones get a size class; other rows say once, few or many, or leave the size out.

>TRBD1|TRBJ1-2|TRBV4-2|.
CASSQVPGTGNNYGYTF
TGTGCCAGCAGCCAAGTACCCGGGACAGGGAACAACTATGGCTACACCTTC
>.|TRBJ2-4|TRBV7-9|.
CASSSPGLAKNIQYF
TGTGCCAGCAGCTCGCCCGGGTTAGCCAAAAACATTCAGTACTTC
>TRBD2|TRBJ2-3|TRBV9|.
CASSGASGGTDTQYF
TGTGCCAGCAGCGGGGCTAGCGGGGGCACAGATACGCAGTATTTT
>TRBD1|TRBJ2-3|TRBV7-3|.
CASSLEGAGIGTQYF
TGTGCCAGCAGCTTAGAGGGGGCAGGTATAGGCACGCAGTATTTT
>.|TRBJ1-1|TRBV29-1|few
CSAVPGNTEAFF
TGCAGCGCCGTCCCCGGAAACACTGAAGCTTTCTTT
>TRBD2|TRBJ2-7|TRBV5-1|.
CASSSTSGRQYEQYF
TGCGCCAGCAGCTCGACTAGCGGGAGGCAGTACGAGCAGTACTTC
>TRBD1|TRBJ2-7|TRBV6-1|once
CASRRDRVLGEQYF
TGTGCCAGCAGGCGGGACAGGGTTTTAGGCGAGCAGTACTTC
>.|TRBJ1-3|TRBV5-5|.
CASGRGSGNTIYF
TGTGCCAGCGGTCGGGGGTCTGGAAACACCATATATTTT
>.|TRBJ2-7|TRBV2|.
CASGTEYEQYF
TGTGCCAGCGGAACCGAATACGAGCAGTACTTC
>TRBD1|TRBJ1-1|TRBV9|.
CASSVGQGSTEAFF
TGTGCCAGCAGCGTGGGACAGGGCTCCACTGAAGCTTTCTTT
>.|TRBJ2-1|TRBV14|.
CASSHTRGPYNEQFF
TGTGCCAGCAGCCACACCAGGGGACCCTACAATGAGCAGTTCTTC
>TRBD2|TRBJ2-4|TRBV5-1|.
CASSSSGMQAKNIQYF
TGCGCCAGCAGCTCTAGCGGGATGCAGGCCAAAAACATTCAGTACTTC
>.|TRBJ2-4|TRBV21-1|.
CASSSQDRGQAKNIQYF
TGTGCCAGCAGCAGTCAGGACAGGGGGCAGGCCAAAAACATTCAGTACTTC
>.|TRBJ2-2|TRBV14|.
CASSSHHTGELFF
TGTGCCAGCAGCTCGCACCACACCGGGGAGCTGTTTTTT
>TRBD1|TRBJ1-5|TRBV11-2|.
CASSQGEVQPQHF
TGTGCCAGCAGCCAGGGGGAAGTTCAGCCCCAGCATTTT
>TRBD2|TRBJ2-1|TRBV4-1|.
CASSQDFSGVYNEQFF
TGCGCCAGCAGCCAAGATTTTAGCGGGGTTTACAATGAGCAGTTCTTC
>.|TRBJ1-1|TRBV25-1|.
CASSGRARDTEAFF
TGTGCCAGCAGTGGGCGGGCTCGTGACACTGAAGCTTTCTTT
>.|TRBJ1-1|TRBV5-4|.
CASSFNSVTEAFF
TGTGCCAGCAGCTTCAACAGTGTCACTGAAGCTTTCTTT
>.|TRBJ1-6|TRBV21-1|.
CASGLRGFLPLHF
TGTGCCAGCGGTTTAAGGGGATTCCTACCCCTCCACTTT
>TRBD1|TRBJ2-1|TRBV18|.
CASSVTGVNEQFF
TGTGCCAGCTCAGTTACAGGGGTCAATGAGCAGTTCTTC
>.|TRBJ2-2|TRBV5-1|.
CATRDEGLTGELFF
TGCGCCACCCGGGACGAGGGGCTGACCGGGGAGCTGTTTTTT
>TRBD1|TRBJ2-7|TRBV5-1|.
CASSPPAGQGYEQYF
TGCGCCAGCAGCCCCCCAGCGGGACAGGGCTACGAGCAGTACTTC
>.|TRBJ2-7|TRBV25-1|few
CASSGSYEQYF
TGTGCCAGCAGTGGCTCCTACGAGCAGTACTTC
>.|TRBJ1-5|TRBV6-6|.
CASSPGQGNQPQHF
TGTGCCAGCAGTCCCGGCCAAGGAAATCAGCCCCAGCATTTT
>TRBD1|TRBJ2-7|TRBV4-2|.
CASSAGGQGASYEQYF
TGTGCCAGCAGCGCCGGGGGACAGGGGGCCTCCTACGAGCAGTACTTC
>TRBD2|TRBJ2-3|TRBV5-8|.
CASSLFLAGSTDTQYF
TGTGCCAGCAGCCTCTTCCTAGCGGGGAGCACAGATACGCAGTATTTT
>.|TRBJ2-7|TRBV5-5|.
CASSLGPLVGEQYF
TGTGCCAGCAGCTTGGGCCCCTTGGTCGGCGAGCAGTACTTC
>TRBD1|TRBJ1-1|TRBV30|.
CAWRTGGAGTEAFF
TGTGCCTGGCGTACAGGGGGCGCCGGCACTGAAGCTTTCTTT
>.|TRBJ1-1|TRBV2|few
CASSTVPNIMNTEAFF
TGTGCCAGCAGTACCGTCCCCAACATAATGAACACTGAAGCTTTCTTT
>.|TRBJ2-7|TRBV15|.
CATSPSTHEQYF
TGTGCCACCAGCCCCTCTACTCACGAGCAGTACTTC
>TRBD2|TRBJ2-3|TRBV7-7|.
CASSLGLAGTDTQYF
TGTGCTAGCAGCTTAGGACTAGCGGGGACAGATACGCAGTATTTT
>.|TRBJ1-4|TRBV4-1|.
CASSQSGTLRNEKLFF
TGCGCCAGCAGCCAATCCGGGACACTCCGTAATGAAAAACTGTTTTTT
>TRBD2|TRBJ2-3|TRBV4-1|.
CASSAGLVSQSTDTQYF
TGCGCCAGCAGCGCAGGACTAGTCTCCCAATCCACAGATACGCAGTATTTT
>TRBD1|TRBJ1-2|TRBV7-9|few
CASSWDRGGGYTF
TGTGCCAGCAGCTGGGACAGGGGAGGGGGCTACACCTTC
>TRBD1|TRBJ1-3|TRBV11-2|few
CASSFQGARGNTIYF
TGTGCCAGCAGCTTCCAGGGGGCGAGGGGAAACACCATATATTTT
>.|TRBJ2-1|TRBV7-8|.
CASSSLGETASSYNEQFF
TGTGCCAGCAGCTCCCTAGGAGAGACAGCGAGCTCCTACAATGAGCAGTTCTTC
>.|TRBJ2-4|TRBV7-9|.
CASSPNLWEAKNIQYF
TGTGCCAGCAGCCCAAACCTTTGGGAGGCCAAAAACATTCAGTACTTC
>TRBD2|TRBJ2-7|TRBV30|.
CAWSVRVAGGRPQYF
TGTGCCTGGAGTGTACGGGTAGCGGGAGGCCGTCCGCAGTACTTC
>TRBD1|TRBJ2-7|TRBV6-1|.
CASTGTGDSYEQYF
TGTGCCAGCACTGGGACAGGGGACTCCTACGAGCAGTACTTC
>TRBD1|TRBJ1-4|TRBV10-2|.
CASSQQGNPNEKLFF
TGCGCCAGCTCACAACAGGGGAACCCCAATGAAAAACTGTTTTTT
>.|TRBJ2-2|TRBV5-1|.
CASSPTGEAGELFF
TGCGCCAGCAGCCCCACAGGGGAGGCCGGGGAGCTGTTTTTT
>TRBD1|TRBJ2-2|TRBV4-1|few
CASSQGGTALGELFF
TGCGCCAGCAGCCAAGGGGGGACAGCCTTAGGGGAGCTGTTTTTT
>TRBD1|TRBJ2-7|TRBV11-2|once
CASSPPQGARYEQYF
TGTGCCAGCAGTCCACCTCAGGGGGCGAGGTACGAGCAGTACTTC
>.|TRBJ2-1|TRBV5-1|.
CASSPASYNEQFF
TGCGCCAGCAGCCCCGCCTCCTACAATGAGCAGTTCTTC
>.|TRBJ2-3|TRBV30|.
CAWSRPGPGPARVQYF
TGTGCCTGGAGTAGACCGGGACCGGGCCCCGCTCGGGTGCAGTATTTT
>TRBD1|TRBJ2-1|TRBV11-2|.
CASSLAGTGYYNEQFF
TGTGCCAGCAGCTTAGCCGGGACAGGGTATTACAATGAGCAGTTCTTC
>.|TRBJ2-2|TRBV11-1|.
CASSPGQYTGELFF
TGTGCCAGCAGCCCAGGACAGTACACCGGGGAGCTGTTTTTT
>.|TRBJ2-7|TRBV5-6|.
CASRVTSDKATIF
TGTGCCAGCAGAGTGACCTCGGACAAGGCTACAATCTTC
>TRBD1|TRBJ1-2|TRBV27|.
CASSPQDRDYGYTF
TGTGCCAGCAGTCCCCAGGACAGGGACTATGGCTACACCTTC
>.|TRBJ2-3|TRBV9|.
CASSLSGTASTDTQYF
TGTGCCAGCAGCCTGTCAGGGACCGCTAGCACAGATACGCAGTATTTT
>.|TRBJ1-5|TRBV28|.
CASRTDGNQPQHF
TGTGCCAGCAGAACAGATGGCAATCAGCCCCAGCATTTT
>TRBD1|TRBJ2-2|TRBV7-2|few
CASSFSGTVNTGELFF
TGTGCCAGCAGTTTCTCCGGGACAGTGAACACCGGGGAGCTGTTTTTT
>.|TRBJ2-7|TRBV18|.
CASSPPGGTYEQYF
TGTGCCAGCTCACCACCGGGGGGAACCTACGAGCAGTACTTC
>.|TRBJ1-5|TRBV7-9|.
CASSSTVSNQPQHF
TGTGCCAGCAGCTCGACAGTAAGCAATCAGCCCCAGCATTTT
>.|TRBJ2-5|TRBV9|.
CASSVAPTGAGGQETQYF
TGTGCCAGCAGCGTAGCCCCGACGGGGGCCGGGGGACAAGAGACCCAGTACTTC
>.|TRBJ2-3|TRBV28|.
CASTDTDTQYF
TGTGCCAGCACCGACACAGATACGCAGTATTTT
>.|TRBJ2-6|TRBV9|.
CASSVGLTGANVLTF
TGTGCCAGCAGCGTAGGCCTAACTGGGGCCAACGTCCTGACTTTC
>TRBD2|TRBJ2-7|TRBV28|.
CASSLGTSGRSEQYF
TGTGCCAGCAGTCTCGGGACTAGCGGGAGGAGTGAGCAGTACTTC
>.|TRBJ2-3|TRBV7-2|.
CASSPEGTAPDTQYF
TGTGCCAGCAGCCCCGAGGGGACTGCCCCAGATACGCAGTATTTT